The rows below give T cell receptor beta chains drawn from one sample of a study of blood T cell repertoires in COVID-19. Libraries were prepared by immunoSEQ multiplex PCR; TCRdb keeps only in-frame clonotypes and omits some of them. The sample records under 100,000 clones, over 75% being singletons. The material sequenced was peripheral blood. The receptors derive from a man aged 80 or over with active or convalescent COVID-19. Each CDR3 is given with its conserved first and last residue. Fields, in order: D gene, V gene, J gene, clone size, CDR3 protein, CDR3 DNA. The D gene is left open where the match is weak. Clone size appears in some rows only: once, few, many, or a class for an expanded clone.

NA	TRBV9	TRBJ1-2	NA	CASSVDGGDGYTF	TGTGCCAGCAGCGTAGACGGTGGTGATGGCTACACCTTC
NA	TRBV18	TRBJ2-5	once	CASSPPSEGKETQYF	TGTGCCAGCTCACCACCTTCGGAGGGCAAAGAGACCCAGTACTTC
TRBD2	TRBV30	TRBJ2-5	NA	CAWSLSSGGALETQYF	TGTGCCTGGAGTCTCTCTAGCGGGGGGGCTCTGGAGACCCAGTACTTC
NA	TRBV6-6	TRBJ2-5	NA	CASSLAGRRETQYF	TGTGCCAGCAGTCTAGCAGGGCGGCGAGAGACCCAGTACTTC
NA	TRBV7-8	TRBJ2-7	NA	CASSPARDGYYEQYF	TGTGCCAGCAGCCCCGCGCGGGACGGATACTACGAGCAGTACTTC
NA	TRBV5-5	TRBJ2-3	NA	CASSPRTTVGGDTQYF	TGTGCCAGCAGCCCAAGGACCACAGTTGGGGGGGATACGCAGTATTTT
NA	TRBV7-9	TRBJ2-7	once	CASSSTTEDPFSYEQYF	TGTGCCAGCAGCTCCACGACAGAAGATCCTTTCTCCTACGAGCAGTACTTC
NA	TRBV27	TRBJ2-2	NA	CASSFQTGNTGELFF	TGTGCCAGCAGTTTCCAAACTGGGAACACCGGGGAGCTGTTTTTT
TRBD1	TRBV6-5	TRBJ1-2	NA	CASTRDRGVYGYTF	TGTGCCAGCACCCGGGACAGGGGGGTCTATGGCTACACCTTC
TRBD2	TRBV7-2	TRBJ2-2	NA	CASSLGASGGAWELFF	TGTGCCAGCAGCTTAGGGGCTAGCGGGGGGGCCTGGGAGCTGTTTTTT
NA	TRBV11-2	TRBJ2-1	once	CASSFPRAEQFF	TGTGCCAGCAGCTTCCCCCGTGCGGAGCAGTTCTTC
TRBD2	TRBV10-3	TRBJ2-6	once	CAISESAGGRGANVLTF	TGTGCCATCAGTGAGTCCGCGGGGGGGCGTGGGGCCAACGTCCTGACTTTC
TRBD1	TRBV6-5	TRBJ1-1	NA	CASKETGGFNTEAFF	TGTGCCAGCAAGGAAACAGGGGGTTTCAACACTGAAGCTTTCTTT
NA	TRBV2	TRBJ1-5	NA	CASSELGLANQPQHF	TGTGCCAGCAGTGAATTGGGACTAGCCAATCAGCCCCAGCATTTT
NA	TRBV7-8	TRBJ2-7	NA	CASSLAPGLIPYEQYF	TGTGCCAGCAGCTTAGCCCCAGGACTTATACCCTACGAGCAGTACTTC
NA	TRBV30	TRBJ2-5	NA	CAWSIAETQYF	TGTGCCTGGAGTATAGCGGAGACCCAGTACTTC
NA	TRBV5-1	TRBJ2-3	NA	CASSLAGQGSTDTQYF	TGCGCCAGCAGCTTGGCCGGGCAGGGGAGCACAGATACGCAGTATTTT
TRBD2	TRBV6-2/TRBV6-3	TRBJ2-3	NA	CASSYLSGGADTQYF	TGTGCCAGCAGTTACCTTTCGGGAGGCGCAGATACGCAGTATTTT
NA	TRBV6-2/TRBV6-3	TRBJ2-7	NA	CASSYGQEQYF	TGTGCCAGCAGTTACGGGCAAGAGCAGTACTTC
NA	TRBV7-2	TRBJ2-6	NA	CASSLGGVVSGANVLTF	TGTGCCAGCAGCTTAGGCGGGGTAGTATCTGGGGCCAACGTCCTGACTTTC
NA	TRBV4-2	TRBJ1-5	NA	CASSQDIRGGSNQPQHF	TGTGCCAGCAGCCAAGATATCAGGGGCGGTAGCAATCAGCCCCAGCATTTT
TRBD2	TRBV7-2	TRBJ2-7	NA	CASSLELAGKYEQYF	TGTGCCAGCAGCTTAGAACTAGCGGGGAAATACGAGCAGTACTTC
TRBD1	TRBV5-1	TRBJ2-2	NA	CASSFIQGAGELFF	TGCGCCAGCAGCTTCATCCAGGGGGCCGGGGAGCTGTTTTTT
NA	TRBV11-3	TRBJ2-5	NA	CASSPPGRRETQYF	TGTGCCAGCAGCCCGCCAGGGAGGAGGGAGACCCAGTACTTC
NA	TRBV28	TRBJ1-1	NA	CASSLANTEAFF	TGTGCCAGCAGTTTGGCGAACACTGAAGCTTTCTTT
NA	TRBV9	TRBJ2-7	many	CASSEGGGIYEQYF	TGTGCCAGCAGCGAGGGGGGAGGGATCTACGAGCAGTACTTC
NA	TRBV9	TRBJ2-3	NA	CASSLSTDTQYF	TGTGCCAGCAGCCTCAGCACAGATACGCAGTATTTT
TRBD1	TRBV2	TRBJ2-3	NA	CASSQTGWSTDTQYF	TGTGCCAGCAGTCAGACAGGGTGGAGCACAGATACGCAGTATTTT
NA	TRBV19	TRBJ1-6	once	CASSISRGHNSPLHF	TGTGCCAGTAGTATATCCAGGGGACATAATTCACCCCTCCACTTT
NA	TRBV7-9	TRBJ1-1	NA	CASNTPGHENTEAFF	TGTGCCAGTAATACTCCGGGACACGAGAACACTGAAGCTTTCTTT
NA	TRBV18	TRBJ2-4	NA	CASSPPFSAKNIQYF	TGTGCCAGCTCACCACCGTTTTCGGCCAAAAACATTCAGTACTTC
NA	TRBV20-1	TRBJ1-1	NA	CSASSGLNTEAFF	TGCAGTGCTAGTTCAGGATTGAACACTGAAGCTTTCTTT
NA	TRBV18	TRBJ1-2	NA	CASSPAGLMNYGYTF	TGTGCCAGCTCACCAGCGGGACTCATGAACTATGGCTACACCTTC
TRBD1	TRBV20-1	TRBJ1-1	NA	CSANDRGRGMNTEAFF	TGCAGTGCTAATGACAGGGGGCGCGGGATGAACACTGAAGCTTTCTTT
NA	TRBV12-3/TRBV12-4	TRBJ1-2	NA	CASTNDRSLGYTF	TGTGCCAGCACTAACGACAGGTCCCTTGGCTACACCTTC
TRBD1	TRBV19	TRBJ1-4	NA	CASSILAGGNEKLFF	TGTGCCAGTAGTATACTAGCAGGGGGTAATGAAAAACTGTTTTTT
TRBD2	TRBV7-9	TRBJ2-3	few	CASSLGMGLATDTQYF	TGTGCCAGCAGCTTAGGAATGGGACTAGCCACAGATACGCAGTATTTT
TRBD1	TRBV5-5	TRBJ2-1	once	CASSRQGIAYNEQFF	TGTGCCAGCAGTCGACAGGGGATTGCCTACAATGAGCAGTTCTTC
TRBD2	TRBV6-2/TRBV6-3	TRBJ2-4	NA	CASSPGLAGGLAKNIQYF	TGTGCCAGCAGTCCGGGACTAGCGGGGGGCCTAGCCAAAAACATTCAGTACTTC
TRBD2	TRBV24-1	TRBJ2-1	NA	CATSDGAGWGQFF	TGTGCCACCAGTGATGGAGCGGGGTGGGGGCAGTTCTTC
NA	TRBV2	TRBJ2-4	NA	CASSVQTTTAKNIQYF	TGTGCCAGCTCCGTACAGACCACCACAGCCAAAAACATTCAGTACTTC
NA	TRBV27	TRBJ2-5	once	CASSLESGRGGAQYF	TGTGCCAGCAGTTTGGAGTCGGGACGAGGAGGGGCCCAGTACTTC
NA	TRBV4-3	TRBJ1-3	NA	CASSQDLGRGWGSGNTIYF	TGCGCCAGCAGCCAAGATTTAGGGCGGGGATGGGGCTCTGGAAACACCATATATTTT
NA	TRBV20-1	TRBJ1-1	few	CSVLFQTRAFF	TGCAGTGTTTTATTCCAGACGAGGGCTTTCTTT
TRBD2	TRBV24-1	TRBJ2-5	NA	CATSDRGGGTGETQYF	TGTGCCACCAGTGATCGCGGCGGGGGAACCGGGGAGACCCAGTACTTC
TRBD1	TRBV30	TRBJ1-4	NA	CAWSGQGGKLFF	TGTGCCTGGAGTGGACAGGGTGGAAAACTGTTTTTT
NA	TRBV3-1/TRBV3-2	TRBJ2-2	NA	CASSHLRRGTGELFF	TGTGCCAGCAGCCATTTACGCCGGGGCACCGGGGAGCTGTTTTTT
TRBD2	TRBV29-1	TRBJ2-7	few	CSAGLRGGNRYEQYF	TGCAGCGCCGGATTGCGGGGGGGGAATAGGTACGAGCAGTACTTC
TRBD1	TRBV5-1	TRBJ1-3	NA	CASSSPGQGSGNTIYF	TGCGCCAGCAGCTCCCCGGGACAGGGATCTGGAAACACCATATATTTT
TRBD1	TRBV5-5	TRBJ1-6	NA	CASSGRDRGPHSPLHF	TGTGCCAGCAGTGGCAGGGACAGGGGGCCTCATTCACCCCTCCACTTT
NA	TRBV5-1	TRBJ1-6	few	CASSLVAGRRNSPLHF	TGCGCCAGCAGCTTGGTTGCAGGGCGTCGAAATTCACCCCTCCACTTT
NA	TRBV4-2	TRBJ2-6	NA	CASSQGGQSGANVLTF	TGTGCCAGCAGCCAAGGGGGGCAGTCCGGGGCCAACGTCCTGACTTTC
NA	TRBV7-2	TRBJ1-4	NA	CASPKRGLNEKLFF	TGTGCCAGCCCTAAGCGGGGACTTAATGAAAAACTGTTTTTT
NA	TRBV7-2	TRBJ2-5	NA	CASSLGSGQETQYF	TGTGCCAGCAGCTTAGGGAGCGGGCAAGAGACCCAGTACTTC